A single sample is the source of the 12 T cell receptor beta chains below, sequenced in a study of B cell selection in AIRE deficiency. Sorted regulatory T cells were CD4-positive, CD25-high and CD127-low or negative. Produced via immunoSEQ multiplex PCR; TCRdb's table is partial and in-frame only. The table includes 20,000 to 25,000 clones, around 93% detected once. The sequenced sample consisted of Tregs sorted from PBMCs. These receptors were obtained from a human donor with AIRE deficiency.

V gene TRBV7-3 combines with J gene TRBJ2-4, with D perhaps matching TRBD1 (5 bases). The CDR3 runs 16 residues. Trimming cost V 3 bases and J 5 bases, with 17 bases left between them. Germline V gene data show CDR1 as SGHTA and CDR2 as FQGTGA. CDR3 loop: CASSLGPLGAENIQYF. CDR3 nucleotides: TGTGCCAGCAGCTTGGGGCCTTTGGGCGCTGAAAACATTCAGTACTTC.

The chain joins TRBV5-1 to TRBJ2-1; 10 nucleotides agree with TRBD1. Germline CDR1 is SGHRS and CDR2 is YFSETQ. The V segment lost 4 bases and the J segment 4 bases; nucleotides outside the gene matches: 2. The CDR3 has 14 residues. CDR3 region: CASSPGQGYNEQFF. CDR3 DNA: TGCGCCAGCAGCCCGGGACAGGGGTACAATGAGCAGTTCTTC.

In its sample, this clone was seen once. The chain employs TRBV9 and TRBJ2-7; 9 bases match TRBD2. V trimming: 4 bases; J trimming: 2 bases; junction bases outside the gene matches: 4. The CDR3 covers 14 residues. The germline gives CDR1 SGDLS, CDR2 YYNGEE. The DNA of the CDR3 is TGTGCCAGCAGCCGACTAGCGGAGACCTACGAGCAGTACTTC. Protein sequence: CASSRLAETYEQYF.

V and J are TRBV10-3 and TRBJ2-5, with 9 bases lining up with TRBD2. There are 17 residues in the CDR3. The germline gives CDR1 ENHRY, CDR2 SYGVKD. V was pared by 3 bases and J by 5 bases, with 13 bases of the junction left unmatched. CDR3 in amino acids: CAISDFLREGLWETQYF. The CDR3 coding sequence is TGTGCCATCAGTGATTTTTTGCGGGAGGGCCTTTGGGAGACCCAGTACTTC.

The chain is built from TRBV6-5 and TRBJ2-5, with TRBD1 matching 9 bases. Unmatched junction bases numbered 0, after V lost 0 bases and J lost 4 bases. The CDR3 has 14 amino acids. Looked up from germline, CDR1 is MNHEY and CDR2 is SVGAGI. The CDR3 DNA reads as TGTGCCAGCAGTTACTCGACAGGGGGAGAGACCCAGTACTTC. Protein sequence: CASSYSTGGETQYF.

This chain joins TRBV6-5 and TRBJ2-7; 10 nucleotides line up with TRBD2. With V trimmed by 0 bases and J by 6 bases, 8 bases remained unmatched. Germline V gene lookup returns CDR1 MNHEY and CDR2 SVGAGI. The CDR3 has 16 residues. Here the CDR3 DNA reads TGTGCCAGCAGTTACTCGTTTACTAGCGGGACAGGCGAGCAGTACTTC. This translates into CASSYSFTSGTGEQYF.

The chain employs TRBV11-3 and TRBJ1-2; no firm D call. The CDR3 is 16 residues long. The germline CDR1 and CDR2 sequences are SGHNT and YENEEA. Trimming stripped 5 bases from V and 3 bases from J, with 19 bases between. CDR3 sequence (DNA): TGTGCCAGCAGCGCCGAGGGTCGCGGTGGGGACTATGGCTACACCTTC. Amino acid sequence: CASSAEGRGGDYGYTF.

V usage is TRBV10-3 and J usage is TRBJ2-5; maybe TRBD1 (6 bases). The germline CDR1 and CDR2 sequences are ENHRY and SYGVKD. Trimming removed 6 bases at V and 4 bases at J, with 9 bases between. The CDR3 sequence is 12 residues long. CDR3 sequence reads: CAISLTGETQYF. DNA of the CDR3: TGTGCCATCAGCCTGACAGGAGAGACCCAGTACTTC.

The chain links TRBV28 to TRBJ2-2; weak D call: TRBD2 (5 bases). This CDR3 comprises 12 residues. From germline, CDR1 is MDHEN and CDR2 SYDVKM. Trimming removed 2 bases from V and 8 bases from J, with 6 bases in between. The CDR3 is CASSLVAGELFF. Here the CDR3 DNA reads TGTGCCAGCAGTTTAGTAGCGGGGGAGCTGTTTTTT.

J is TRBJ1-2 and V is TRBV27; tentative D call: TRBD1 (6 bases). Germline lookup yields CDR1 MNHEY and CDR2 SMNVEV (reference sequence). CDR3 length equals 17 residues. Trimming left V 0 bases short and J 6 bases short, with 20 bases between. The CDR3 protein is CASSLSGGGRQAHGYTF. The DNA of the CDR3 is TGTGCCAGCAGTTTATCGGGGGGGGGCCGACAGGCTCATGGCTACACCTTC.

This clone was seen just once. The gene calls are TRBV11-2 and TRBJ2-5, with D hard to call. Germline V gene sequence: CDR1 SGHAT, CDR2 FQNNGV. The V end was cut by 1 base, the J end by 11 bases, with 14 bases between. The CDR3 contains 13 residues. CDR3 in DNA: TGTGCCAGCAGCTTAGTGTCCCGGCAGGAGCAGTACTTC. Residues: CASSLVSRQEQYF.

J is TRBJ2-7 and V is TRBV19; no clear D gene. Trimming removed 0 bases at V and 0 bases at J, with 9 bases between. The CDR3 spans 15 residues. Germline V lookup: CDR1 LNHDA, CDR2 SQIVND (reference sequence). The CDR3 loop is CASSIEAATSYEQYF. In DNA form, the CDR3 reads TGTGCCAGTAGTATAGAAGCAGCTACCTCCTACGAGCAGTACTTC.